The 14 T cell receptor beta chains in this list originate from one sample, sequenced in a study of T cell repertoires in cytomegalovirus infection. TCRdb re-derived calls from the reads in MiXCR, one entry per CDR3 protein. The table records 300,000 or so distinct CDR3 sequences, roughly 23% of them present only once. Material for sequencing was PBMCs. The receptor source for this set is a human donor in good health (CMV status not recorded). Some clones in this sample may be carry-over from other donors' samples.

This clonotype has just one count. V usage is TRBV28 and J usage is TRBJ1-1; D is unresolved. Trimming cost V 2 bases and J 6 bases, with 13 bases left between them. The germline CDR1 and CDR2 sequences are MDHEN and SYDVKM. The CDR3 has 14 residues. Here the CDR3 reads CASSLEGRWSEAFF. As DNA, the CDR3 is TGTGCCAGCAGTTTAGAGGGAAGGTGGTCTGAAGCTTTCTTT.

The V gene is TRBV2, the J gene TRBJ2-7; TRBD1 aligns across 10 bases. The V gene's germline CDR1 is SNHLY and CDR2 FYNNEI. This CDR3 is 12 amino acids long. J was trimmed by 4 bases and V by 8 bases; bases with no gene match: 2. CDR3 DNA sequence: TGTGCCAGCGGGGGACAGGGGTACGAGCAGTACTTC. Translation: CASGGQGYEQYF.

This clonotype was detected many times. This sequence joins TRBV28 and TRBJ1-6; 9 nucleotides agree with TRBD1. Germline V gene data show CDR1 as MDHEN and CDR2 as SYDVKM. The CDR3 runs 14 residues. V lost 3 bases, J lost 7 bases, and 1 base stayed unmatched. The CDR3 here is CASSFGTGNSPLHF. CDR3 DNA: TGTGCCAGCAGTTTCGGGACAGGGAATTCACCCCTCCACTTT.

V usage is TRBV28 and J usage is TRBJ1-5; D gene uncertain. V lost 5 bases and J 7 bases, leaving 21 bases between the germline ends. The CDR3 loop spans 16 amino acids. Germline CDR1 MDHEN, CDR2 SYDVKM. The DNA of the CDR3 is TGTGCCAGCAGTCCCCTTAGTTGGGGAGGACGACAGCCCCAGCATTTT. Protein sequence: CASSPLSWGGRQPQHF.

There are a few counts of this clonotype. J is TRBJ2-7 and V is TRBV4-1; D perhaps matches TRBD2 (7 bases). Germline V lookup: CDR1 MGHRA, CDR2 YSYEKL. The CDR3 runs to 15 residues. With 4 bases removed from V and 0 bases from J, the gap between germline ends came to 13 bases. CDR3 loop: CASSLAGASSYEQYF. Here the CDR3 DNA reads TGCGCCAGCAGCCTCGCGGGGGCAAGCTCCTACGAGCAGTACTTC.

In this sample, this clonotype is medium-sized. The V call is TRBV6-6, the J call TRBJ2-5; D call uncertain. The CDR3 length is 12 residues. The V and J ends lost 0 bases and 5 bases respectively, with 4 bases between them. The germline CDR1 and CDR2 sequences are MNHNY and SVGAGI (reference sequence). The CDR3 spells CASSYSLETQYF. The CDR3 DNA reads TGTGCCAGCAGTTACTCGCTGGAGACCCAGTACTTC.

This clonotype has a count of ten or more. The chain joins TRBV7-6 to TRBJ2-1; 9 bases line up with TRBD2. The CDR3 covers 14 residues. The germline V gene has CDR1 SGHVS and CDR2 FNYEAQ. The junction had 5 bases not matched to a gene; V was cut back by 3 bases and J by 8 bases. The DNA for the CDR3 is TGTGCCAGCAGCTTGAGGCGGGAGGGGGATGAGCAGTTCTTC. This translates into CASSLRREGDEQFF.

The genes are TRBV10-3 and TRBJ2-1; D possibly uses TRBD1 or TRBD2 (6 bases each). Trimming shortened V by 5 bases and J by 4 bases, and 15 bases separated the two germline ends. Germline values: CDR1 ENHRY, CDR2 SYGVKD. The CDR3 is 15 amino acids. CDR3 in amino acids: CAISNPGAVYNEQFF. The CDR3 coding sequence is TGTGCCATCAGTAATCCGGGGGCGGTATACAATGAGCAGTTCTTC.

The J gene is TRBJ2-3, the V gene TRBV20-1, with 8 bases lining up with TRBD2. V dropped 3 bases and J dropped 1; count of bases not matched to a gene: 6. Germline V gene lookup returns CDR1 DFQATT and CDR2 SNEGSKA (reference sequence). The CDR3 is 15 residues long. The CDR3 DNA sequence: TGCAGTGCTAGGGATAGCGGGGTCCGCACAGATACGCAGTATTTT. Amino acid sequence: CSARDSGVRTDTQYF.

This clonotype was counted a few times. The chain carries TRBV28 and TRBJ1-1; 7 bases fit TRBD1. The CDR3 extends over 13 amino acids. Per germline, CDR1 MDHEN and CDR2 SYDVKM. Trimming took 2 bases from V and 7 from J; bases not matched to a gene: 4. The CDR3 spells CASSLVTGIEAFF. CDR3 DNA sequence: TGTGCCAGCAGTTTAGTGACAGGGATTGAAGCTTTCTTT.

Only a few counts were recorded for this clonotype. The J gene is TRBJ2-7, the V gene TRBV7-2, with 12 bases matching TRBD2. The CDR3 is 14 amino acids. Germline V gene data show CDR1 as SGHTA and CDR2 as FQGNSA. V trimming: 7 bases; J trimming: 3 bases; junction bases outside the gene matches: 4. This CDR3 reads CASKGLAGNYEQYF. For the CDR3, the DNA is TGTGCCAGCAAAGGACTAGCGGGGAACTACGAGCAGTACTTC.

The chain employs TRBV15 and TRBJ2-5; D call uncertain. The CDR3 is made up of 13 amino acids. Germline CDR1 and CDR2: LNHNV and YYDKDF (reference sequence). V shed 0 bases and J shed 5 bases, with 7 bases lying between them. The CDR3 loop reads CATSRDRPETQYF. The CDR3 region has the DNA TGTGCCACCAGCAGAGATCGCCCTGAGACCCAGTACTTC.

This chain links TRBV7-4 with TRBJ2-3; D unclear. The CDR3 consists of 16 residues. The V gene's germline CDR1 is SGHVT and CDR2 SQSDAQ. The V end was cut by 5 bases, the J end by 2 bases, with 17 bases between. The CDR3 loop is CASSPAAAMYTDTQYF. In DNA form, the CDR3 reads TGTGCCAGCAGCCCCGCGGCAGCCATGTACACAGATACGCAGTATTTT.

This chain joins TRBV5-5 and TRBJ1-5; 7 bases are a match to TRBD1. Germline lookup yields CDR1 SGHKS and CDR2 YYEKEE (reference sequence). The CDR3 runs to 14 residues. After removal of 1 base from V and 6 bases from J, the junction contained 4 bases not matched to a gene. The CDR3 reads CASSLKGAVQPQHF. In DNA, the CDR3 is TGTGCCAGCAGCTTGAAGGGGGCAGTTCAGCCCCAGCATTTT.